In its sample, the clone carrying this TCR beta chain was seen many times. These data originate in a study of T cells in Graves' hyperthyroidism and ophthalmopathy. TCR beta CDR3 sequences were amplified from RNA transcripts. With the HTBI primer set, the TCR CDR3 went through a first round of RT-PCR. TCRdb processed the multiplex PCR reads anew with MiXCR; each CDR3 protein has one entry. The data show around 610,000 distinct CDR3 sequences, with approximately 15% seen just once and around 4% held by the top ten. The CDR3 is made up of 14 amino acids. V lost 2 bases and J lost 1, with 8 bases in between. Germline CDR1 reads SNHLY; CDR2 reads FYNNEI.

This chain links TRBV2 with TRBJ1-1; maybe TRBD1 (6 bases). Input material: blood. The clonotype was recovered from a woman between 40 and 50 years old with Graves' ophthalmopathy. CDR3 nucleotide sequence: TGTGCCAGCAGTGAACAGGGGCCGAACACTGAAGCTTTCTTT. This sequence encodes CASSEQGPNTEAFF.